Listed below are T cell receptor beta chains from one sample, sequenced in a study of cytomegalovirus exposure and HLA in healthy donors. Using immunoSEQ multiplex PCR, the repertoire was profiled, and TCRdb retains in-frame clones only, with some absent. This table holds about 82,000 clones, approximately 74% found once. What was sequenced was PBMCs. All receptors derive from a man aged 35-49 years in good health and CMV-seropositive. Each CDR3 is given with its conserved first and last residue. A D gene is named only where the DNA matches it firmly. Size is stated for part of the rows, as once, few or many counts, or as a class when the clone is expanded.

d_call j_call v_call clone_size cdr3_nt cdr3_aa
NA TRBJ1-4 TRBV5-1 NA TGCGCCAGCAGCTTGAGTGACCACGGGGGAGAAAAACTGTTTTTT CASSLSDHGGEKLFF
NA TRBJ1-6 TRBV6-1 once TGTGCCAGCAGTGCGGGGGGGGACGGCAGAAACCCCCTCCACTTT CASSAGGDGRNPLHF
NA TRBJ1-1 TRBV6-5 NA TGTGCCAGCAGTTACGGCGGGGCTGAAGCTTTCTTT CASSYGGAEAFF
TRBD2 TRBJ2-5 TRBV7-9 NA TGTGCCAGCAGCTTAGTGCTAGCGGGAGAATGGGAGACCCAGTACTTC CASSLVLAGEWETQYF
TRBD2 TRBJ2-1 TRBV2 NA TGTGCCAGCAGGGCTGGGACTAGCGGGAGCAATGAGCAGTTCTTC CASRAGTSGSNEQFF
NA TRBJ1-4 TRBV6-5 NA TGTGCCAGCACGGGTCAGGGATTAAATGAAAAACTGTTTTTT CASTGQGLNEKLFF
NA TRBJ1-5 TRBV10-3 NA TGTGCCATCAGTGAGGGAGGGTTAAATCAGCCCCAGCATTTT CAISEGGLNQPQHF
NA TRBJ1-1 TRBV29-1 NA TGCAGCGTTGTGGGGGGGGCCGCAAACACTGAAGCTTTCTTT CSVVGGAANTEAFF
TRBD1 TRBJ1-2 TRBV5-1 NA TGCGCCAGCAGCTTGAAGGACAGGAATTTGGGTGGCTACACCTTC CASSLKDRNLGGYTF
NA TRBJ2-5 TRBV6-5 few TGTGCCAGCAGTTCTCCCAGGCTAGCGTTACAAGAGACCCAGTACTTC CASSSPRLALQETQYF
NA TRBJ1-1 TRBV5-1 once TGCGCCAGCAGCACAGGGACCCAGAACACTGAAGCTTTCTTT CASSTGTQNTEAFF
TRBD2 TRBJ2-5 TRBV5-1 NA TGCGCCAGCAGCTTGGGGGGACTAGCGGGACAAGAGACCCAGTACTTC CASSLGGLAGQETQYF
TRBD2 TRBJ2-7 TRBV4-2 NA TGTGCCAGCAGCCAAGCACAAGCGGGGTTGCGGAACGAGCAGTACTTC CASSQAQAGLRNEQYF
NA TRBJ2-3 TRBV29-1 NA TGCAGCGCCACACCAGGGATTAGCACAGATACGCAGTATTTT CSATPGISTDTQYF
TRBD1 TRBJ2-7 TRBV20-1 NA TGCAGTGCCGGGACAGCCTACGAGCAGTACTTC CSAGTAYEQYF
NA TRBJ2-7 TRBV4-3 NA TGCGCCAGCAGCCAAGGGGGGGGCTATGGGGGGGAGCAGTACTTC CASSQGGGYGGEQYF
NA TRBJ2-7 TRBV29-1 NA TGCAGCGCCGGGGAAACAGGGTCCTACGAGCAGTACTTC CSAGETGSYEQYF
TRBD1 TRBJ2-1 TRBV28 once TGTGCCAGCAGTAAGCCGGGACAGGGGCGGCATGAGCAGTTCTTC CASSKPGQGRHEQFF
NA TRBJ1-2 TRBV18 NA TGTGCCAGCTCACCCCGGGAGTTTAACTATGGCTACACCTTC CASSPREFNYGYTF
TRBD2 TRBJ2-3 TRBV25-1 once TGTGCCAGCAGTGACTTAGCGGGGGGCAGCACAGATACGCAGTATTTT CASSDLAGGSTDTQYF
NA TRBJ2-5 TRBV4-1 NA TGCGCCAGCAGCCAACATTGGGATCGGGGGAGTCCAGAGACCCAGTACTTC CASSQHWDRGSPETQYF
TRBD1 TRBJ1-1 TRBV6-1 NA TGTGCCAGCAGCGAACAGGGGCTTGAAGCTTTCTTT CASSEQGLEAFF
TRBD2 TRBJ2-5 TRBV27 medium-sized TGTGCCAGCAGCCGACTAGCGGGGGGGCAAGAGACCCAGTACTTC CASSRLAGGQETQYF
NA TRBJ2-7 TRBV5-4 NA TGTGCCAGCAGCTTGGAGGTAGCCTCCTACGAGCAGTACTTC CASSLEVASYEQYF
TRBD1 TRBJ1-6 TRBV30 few TGTGCCTGGAGTGTAGCGGGACAGGGAAATTCACCCCTCCACTTT CAWSVAGQGNSPLHF
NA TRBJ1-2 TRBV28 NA TGTGCCAGTCGTGACGGGTTAGATGGCTACACCTTC CASRDGLDGYTF
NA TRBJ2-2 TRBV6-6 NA TGTGCCAGCAGTTTTTCTAACGGGGAGCTGTTTTTT CASSFSNGELFF
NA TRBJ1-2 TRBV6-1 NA TGTGCCAGCAGTGAAGGGGGCCCACGGGACATCTTTAACTATGGCTACACCTTC CASSEGGPRDIFNYGYTF
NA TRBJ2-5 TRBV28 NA TGTGCCAGCAGTTTTCGGGGGGCCGGACAAGAGACCCAGTACTTC CASSFRGAGQETQYF
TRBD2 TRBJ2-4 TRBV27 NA TGTGCCAGCAGTCCCGGCGGGAGGAACATTCAGTACTTC CASSPGGRNIQYF
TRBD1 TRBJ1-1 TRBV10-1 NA TGCGCCAGCAGTGAGGCAGGGGGCTACGAAGCTTTCTTT CASSEAGGYEAFF
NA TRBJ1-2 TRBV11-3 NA TGTGCCAGCACACTGTGGGCAGGGAGCTACACCTTC CASTLWAGSYTF
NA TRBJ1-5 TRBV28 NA TGTGCCAGCAGGGGCCTTAGCAATCAGCCCCAGCATTTT CASRGLSNQPQHF
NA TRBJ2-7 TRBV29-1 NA TGCAGCGTTGTTAGGGCCGGGACTTACTCCTACGAGCAGTACTTC CSVVRAGTYSYEQYF
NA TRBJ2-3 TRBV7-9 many TGTGCCAGCATCAAGTCCAGGGGAAAGGATACGCAGTATTTT CASIKSRGKDTQYF
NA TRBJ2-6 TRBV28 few TGTGCCAGCACCAGGGACTCTGGGGCCAACGTCCTGACTTTC CASTRDSGANVLTF
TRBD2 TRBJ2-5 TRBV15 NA TGTGCCACCAGCGCGGGGGGCGACGAAGAGACCCAGTACTTC CATSAGGDEETQYF
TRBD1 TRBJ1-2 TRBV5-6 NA TGTGCCAGCAGCTTGGGTTGGTCCCAGGGGGTTGGCTACACCTTC CASSLGWSQGVGYTF
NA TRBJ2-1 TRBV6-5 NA TGTGCCAGCACCCCTACTATTAGAAATGAGCAGTTCTTC CASTPTIRNEQFF
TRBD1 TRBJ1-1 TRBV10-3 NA TGTGCCATCAGTCAGGGGGCGCCAACTGAAGCTTTCTTT CAISQGAPTEAFF
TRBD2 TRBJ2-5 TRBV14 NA TGTGCCAGCAGCCAAGGGGTAGCGGGAGTAGGAGAGACCCAGTACTTC CASSQGVAGVGETQYF
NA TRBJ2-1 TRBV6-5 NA TGTGCCAGCAGTACTCGACCACAGGTTTACAATGAGCAGTTCTTC CASSTRPQVYNEQFF
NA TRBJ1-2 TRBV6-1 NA TGTGCCAGCAGTGTACTAAGACAGGACTATGGCTACACCTTC CASSVLRQDYGYTF
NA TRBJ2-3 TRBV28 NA TGTGCCAGCAGTTCGACGGGACTTAGCACAGATACGCAGTATTTT CASSSTGLSTDTQYF
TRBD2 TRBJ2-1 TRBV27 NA TGTGCCAGCAGTTTAGGAGACAGCGGGAGCTCCTACAATGAGCAGTTCTTC CASSLGDSGSSYNEQFF
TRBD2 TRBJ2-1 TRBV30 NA TGTGCCTGGTCCCCCACGGGACTATCATACAATGAGCAGTTCTTC CAWSPTGLSYNEQFF
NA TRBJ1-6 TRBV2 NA TGTGCCAGCATACAGGACGATTCACCCCTCCACTTT CASIQDDSPLHF
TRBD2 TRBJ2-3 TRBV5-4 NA TGTGCCAGCAGGACTAGCGGGGGGGGGACAGATACGCAGTATTTT CASRTSGGGTDTQYF
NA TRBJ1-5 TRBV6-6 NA TGTGCCAGCAGTTTATATTCAGATAGCAATCAGCCCCAGCATTTT CASSLYSDSNQPQHF
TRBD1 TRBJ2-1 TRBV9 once TGTGCCAGCGGCAGATCCGGGACAGGGTACAATGAGCAGTTCTTC CASGRSGTGYNEQFF
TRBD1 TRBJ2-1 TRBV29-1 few TGCAGCGTCGAGAAGGACAGGGCCGGGCAGTTCTTC CSVEKDRAGQFF
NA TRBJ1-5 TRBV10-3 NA TGTGCCATCAGTGAAGGCCCAGGGAGCAATCAGCCCCAGCATTTT CAISEGPGSNQPQHF